These 24 T cell receptor beta chains were sequenced from one sample in a study of blood T cell repertoires in COVID-19. Sequencing used immunoSEQ multiplex PCR; TCRdb keeps in-frame clones, though not all of them. Counted here are 150,000 to 200,000 clones, more than 75% occurring once; the ten biggest clones make up around 3.5%. Sequenced input: peripheral blood. These receptors were taken from a man in his late teens or twenties with active or convalescent COVID-19.

The CDR3 DNA reads as TGTGCCAGCTCACCACTCCGTGTCAATCAGCCCCAGCATTTT. Translation: CASSPLRVNQPQHF. V and J are TRBV18 and TRBJ1-5; D is ambiguous. V was trimmed by 1 base and J by 3 bases, leaving 7 bases between them. The V gene's germline CDR1 is KGHSH and CDR2 LQKENI. This CDR3 spans 14 amino acids.

The chain has TRBV27 and TRBJ2-1; the match to TRBD1 covers 8 bases. The germline V gene has CDR1 MNHEY and CDR2 SMNVEV (reference sequence). CDR3 size: 17 residues. With V trimmed by 2 bases and J by 8 bases, 14 bases remained unmatched. The CDR3 sequence: CASSLGNDRGGRDEQFF. CDR3 in DNA: TGTGCCAGCAGTTTAGGGAATGACAGGGGAGGTAGGGATGAGCAGTTCTTC.

For the CDR3, the DNA is TGCGCCAGCAGCTTGTCAGGGCTAGGGGAGCAGTTCTTC. It yields the protein CASSLSGLGEQFF. This chain connects TRBV5-1 to TRBJ2-1; D perhaps matches TRBD1 (5 bases). Germline V CDR1 and CDR2: SGHRS, YFSETQ. This CDR3 is built from 13 residues. The V end was cut by 1 base, the J end by 10 bases, with 12 bases between.

The chain links TRBV5-1 to TRBJ2-3, with 7 bases fitting TRBD2. CDR3 size: 16 residues. V was clipped by 5 bases and J by 5 bases; unmatched bases: 14. Germline-derived CDR1 and CDR2 are SGHRS and YFSETQ. In DNA form, the CDR3 reads TGCGCCAGCAGATTAACGCCATCTAGCGGCGGAGATACGCAGTATTTT. Translated, it gives CASRLTPSSGGDTQYF. The whole variable domain, filled in from reference TRBV5-1 and TRBJ2-3, reads KAGVTQTPRYLIKTRGQQVTLSCSPISGHRSVSWYQQTPGQGLQFLFEYFSETQRNKGNFPGRFSGRQFSNSRSEMNVSTLELGDSALYLCASRLTPSSGGDTQYFGPGTRLTVL.

The CDR3 coding sequence is TGTGCCAGCAGCTTCACCTTTAGCTCCTATAATTCACCCCTCCACTTT. Amino acid sequence: CASSFTFSSYNSPLHF. This sequence joins TRBV2 and TRBJ1-6; D not resolved. There are 16 residues in the CDR3. V gave up 6 bases and J gave up 0 bases, with 12 bases separating them. Per germline, CDR1 SNHLY and CDR2 FYNNEI.

V gene TRBV19 combines with J gene TRBJ1-3, with D tentatively TRBD1 (6 bases). Germline V gives CDR1 LNHDA, CDR2 SQIVND (reference sequence). CDR3 length equals 15 residues. V was shortened by 8 bases and J by 0 bases, with 14 bases between the two germline ends. The CDR3 DNA reads as TGTGCCAGTGCCCCAACAGGGCCCTCTGGAAACACCATATATTTT. Translated: CASAPTGPSGNTIYF.

The CDR3 nucleotides read TGTGCCAGTAGAAGCCGCGGGTATGGCTACACCTTC. This encodes CASRSRGYGYTF. The J gene is TRBJ1-2, the V gene TRBV19; D gene unclear. V was pared by 6 bases and J by 5 bases, with 10 bases between. The CDR3 loop spans 12 amino acids. Per germline, CDR1 LNHDA and CDR2 SQIVND (reference sequence). The whole variable domain, remainder taken from reference TRBV19 and TRBJ1-2, is DGGITQSPKYLFRKEGQNVTLSCEQNLNHDAMYWYRQDPGQGLRLIYYSQIVNDFQKGDIAEGYSVSREKKESFPLTVTSAQKNPTAFYLCASRSRGYGYTFGSGTRLTVV.

The J gene is TRBJ1-2, the V gene TRBV28; perhaps TRBD1 as D (5 bases). Germline CDR1 reads MDHEN; CDR2 reads SYDVKM. The CDR3 is 14 residues long. Trimming shortened V by 7 bases and J by 5 bases, and 17 bases separated the two germline ends. The CDR3 coding sequence is TGTGCCAGCACCGTAAGGGGCATTGGTTATGGCTACACCTTC. It is translated as CASTVRGIGYGYTF.

The chain has TRBV9 and TRBJ1-3; tentative D call: TRBD1 (5 bases). V was shortened by 6 bases and J by 4 bases, with 20 bases between the two germline ends. The CDR3 totals 16 residues. From germline, CDR1 is SGDLS and CDR2 YYNGEE. The CDR3 DNA sequence: TGTGCCAGCACCCCAACCGGGGGGAGCGCCGGAAACACCATATATTTT. This sequence encodes CASTPTGGSAGNTIYF.

V usage is TRBV3-1 (or the pseudogene TRBV3-2) and J usage is TRBJ2-7; possible D gene TRBD2, 5 bases. This CDR3 spans 16 amino acids. Trimming took 0 bases from V and 0 from J, leaving 12 bases between them. CDR1 is LGHDT and CDR2 is YNNKEL in the germline V gene (reference sequence). CDR3 coding DNA: TGTGCCAGCAGCCAAGAACCTAGCTCACGCTCCTACGAGCAGTACTTC. Residues: CASSQEPSSRSYEQYF.

This clone was picked up a small number of times. This chain uses TRBV5-6 with TRBJ1-6; unclear D gene. The V end was cut by 4 bases, the J end by 7 bases, with 15 bases between. There are 15 residues in the CDR3. Germline V gene lookup returns CDR1 SGHDT and CDR2 YYEEEE. The CDR3 DNA is TGTGCCAGCAGCCCCCGGGTGAGAAGGAATTCACCCCTCCACTTT. It yields the protein CASSPRVRRNSPLHF.

The chain employs TRBV19 and TRBJ1-2, with 7 bases that match TRBD1. Germline V lookup: CDR1 LNHDA, CDR2 SQIVND (reference sequence). The CDR3 spans 16 residues. V gave up 5 bases and J gave up 1 base; unmatched junction bases: 10. This chain's CDR3 is CASSDGQVSGNYGYTF. The DNA of the CDR3 is TGTGCCAGTAGTGACGGACAGGTCTCGGGTAACTATGGCTACACCTTC.

This chain links TRBV27 with TRBJ1-1, with 7 positions matching TRBD1. J gave up 8 bases and V 3 bases, and 6 bases lay outside the gene matches. This CDR3 is built from 13 residues. Germline V gives CDR1 MNHEY, CDR2 SMNVEV (reference sequence). The CDR3 DNA is TGTGCCAGCAGTTTTCCAGGGGGGACCGAAGCTTTCTTT. This encodes CASSFPGGTEAFF.

V usage is TRBV13 and J usage is TRBJ1-5; D not certain. V was cut by 6 bases and J by 0 bases, with 9 bases left in between. Germline V gene lookup returns CDR1 PRHDT and CDR2 FYEKMQ (reference sequence). This CDR3 spans 14 amino acids. The CDR3 spells CASRSSVSNQPQHF. As DNA, the CDR3 is TGTGCCAGCAGGTCTAGCGTTAGCAATCAGCCCCAGCATTTT.

The chain couples TRBV6-5 to TRBJ1-1; 7 bases fit TRBD1. The J segment lost 2 bases and the V segment lost 2 bases, leaving 8 bases of the junction unmatched. Germline CDR1 reads MNHEY; CDR2 reads SVGAGI. This CDR3 has 16 amino acids. The CDR3 DNA reads as TGTGCCAGCAGTTACGCGCTGAGGGGGCTAAACACTGAAGCTTTCTTT. Translating it yields CASSYALRGLNTEAFF.

The gene calls are TRBV7-6 and TRBJ2-7, with TRBD1 matching 11 bases. The CDR3 totals 15 residues. V lost 4 bases and J lost 3; bases outside the gene matches: 5. Germline-derived CDR1 and CDR2 are SGHVS and FNYEAQ. Here the CDR3 reads CASSYRTGGNYEQYF. Written as DNA, the CDR3 is TGTGCCAGCAGCTACCGGACAGGGGGCAACTACGAGCAGTACTTC.

The V gene is TRBV27, the J gene TRBJ1-1, with D possibly being TRBD1 (6 bases). The CDR3 is 15 amino acids. V lost 0 bases and J 5 bases, leaving 13 bases between the germline ends. Germline loops: CDR1 MNHEY, CDR2 SMNVEV (reference sequence). The CDR3 nucleotides read TGTGCCAGCAGTTTATCGACTACAGGGTGGACTGAAGCTTTCTTT. This gives the protein CASSLSTTGWTEAFF.

This clone was found a few times. The rearrangement links TRBV9 to TRBJ2-1; no firm D call. Germline values: CDR1 SGDLS, CDR2 YYNGEE. CDR3 length: 12 residues. V was pared by 1 base and J by 7 bases, with 6 bases between. The CDR3 DNA follows: TGTGCCAGCAGCGTACTACAGAATGAGCAGTTCTTC. Translated: CASSVLQNEQFF.

This chain uses TRBV28 with TRBJ1-1, with a tentative D call TRBD1 (5 bases). The CDR3 has 16 amino acids. The ends were cut back, 4 bases at V and 3 bases at J, with 18 bases in the middle. Germline V CDR1 and CDR2: MDHEN, SYDVKM. CDR3 protein: CASSSYMGRDYTEAFF. The DNA for the CDR3 is TGTGCCAGCAGTTCCTATATGGGCAGGGATTACACTGAAGCTTTCTTT.

This rearrangement joins TRBV4-3 to TRBJ1-6, with 9 positions matching TRBD1. The germline V gene has CDR1 LGHNA and CDR2 YSLEER. The CDR3 is 19 residues long. V lost 5 bases and J lost 0; bases outside the gene matches: 11. CDR3 region: CASSRTAGTGSSYNSPLHF. CDR3 DNA: TGCGCCAGCAGCAGAACCGCCGGGACAGGGAGCTCCTATAATTCACCCCTCCACTTT.

Concerning this clone: This same CDR3 is encoded by further DNA sequences in the sample. This sequence joins TRBV5-1 and TRBJ2-1; 10 nucleotides align to TRBD2. V shed 5 bases and J 0 bases; nucleotides not matched to a gene: 2. The CDR3 runs 15 residues. The germline gives CDR1 SGHRS, CDR2 YFSETQ. The CDR3 region has the DNA TGCGCCAGCAGTAGCGGGGGGAGCTCCTACAATGAGCAGTTCTTC. It yields the protein CASSSGGSSYNEQFF.

Only one count was recorded for this clone. V usage is TRBV7-2 and J usage is TRBJ2-3; D might be TRBD2 (5 bases). In germline, CDR1 is SGHTA, CDR2 FQGNSA. The CDR3 totals 16 residues. The germline V and J ends were trimmed by 2 bases and 4 bases, with 16 bases remaining between them. The chain's CDR3 is CASSLSITRLADTQYF. CDR3 in DNA: TGTGCCAGCAGCTTATCGATCACTAGGTTAGCAGATACGCAGTATTTT.

The chain has TRBV11-3 and TRBJ2-5; 8 bases line up with TRBD1. The CDR3 length is 13 residues. After removal of 4 bases from V and 5 bases from J, the junction contained 3 bases not matched to a gene. Germline values: CDR1 SGHNT, CDR2 YENEEA. Here the CDR3 DNA reads TGTGCCAGCAGCTCAAACAGGGGGGAGACCCAGTACTTC. Translating gives CASSSNRGETQYF.

The V call is TRBV6-6, the J call TRBJ1-4; 10 bases are shared with TRBD1. The CDR3 length is 14 residues. J was trimmed by 8 bases and V by 6 bases; bases with no gene match: 6. Germline V gene lookup returns CDR1 MNHNY and CDR2 SVGAGI (reference sequence). In DNA form, the CDR3 reads TGTGCCAGCAGACCCGGGACAGGGGAGGAAAAACTGTTTTTT. This sequence encodes CASRPGTGEEKLFF.